This T cell receptor (beta chain) was found in a study of post-analysis software for immune sequencing data (dated by TCRdb to about 2015). Concerning the study at large: Recorded disease courses included relapsing-remitting, secondary progressive and progressive-relapsing multiple sclerosis, with some patients lacking subtype annotation. The multiple sclerosis patient repertoires were compared with about a dozen previously published healthy control repertoires from donors aged about 6 to 26 years. A subset of samples was prepared in parallel using single-end sample barcoding, then pooled and co-amplified after Illumina adapter ligation.

The investigation overall reported the following: Patients showed significantly higher frequencies than controls for several TRBV segments, among them TRBV5-6, TRBV5-1 and TRBV20-1. Direct clustering with F measure showed strong co-clustering of samples prepared in the same batch, prompting a batch-effect correction. Compared with controls, multiple sclerosis patients had significantly lower normalized Chao1 diversity, a finding suggesting substantial peripheral T-cell clonal expansion. The control group was slightly older than the multiple sclerosis patient group.

To demonstrate the VDJtools post-analysis software, TCR beta repertoires were profiled from the peripheral blood of over ten young patients with multiple sclerosis. The multiple sclerosis patients were children and adolescents between roughly 6 and 16 years of age. Inclusive of the bounding cysteine and phenylalanine, the CDR3 is 14 residues long. The retained sequence is limited to the CDR3, 42 bases, with the frame set at the first base. Compared with germline, V lacks 6 bases and J lacks 2 bases; bases without a gene match: 6. CDR1 is given as MNHNY and CDR2 as SVGAGI, both from the germline V gene (reference sequence). A remark on this clonotype: Its antigen specificity is not known. It has no much larger one-base neighbor in the sample; base qualities were not kept.

The protocol used for the library was PCR. Data came from an Illumina HiSeq 2500. To reduce PCR and sequencing biases, unique molecular identifiers were incorporated into the TCR beta cDNA libraries. About 500,000 cDNA molecules were obtained for every 1 to 10 million input T cells, so each molecule roughly corresponded to one T cell. The patient libraries were prepared and sequenced using the same protocol as the earlier healthy control dataset. Within a given batch, samples were prepared together, multiplexed and sequenced on the same HiSeq lane. Per the original workflow: MIGEC was used to process the raw barcoded reads, and molecular identifier groups with only a single read were discarded before consensus assembly and CDR3 extraction. Clonotype tables were post-analysed with VDJtools, normalizing diversity by down-sampling all datasets to the smallest sample size. Repertoire overlap clustering matched CDR3 amino acid but not nucleotide sequences to correct batch-related cross-sample contamination. TCRdb reran the public reads through fastp at Q25 and MiXCR, keeping productive beta chains. Entries that share a CDR3 protein sequence are merged under the most common genes and DNA. These V and J calls originate from TCRdb's pipeline instead of the authors' own analysis. This sample gives some 450,000 distinct CDR3 sequences in total; approximately 45% of them show up just once. Over 10% of the sample lies in the top ten.

The receptor chain draws on TRBV6-6 and TRBJ1-2; 7 junctional bases match TRBD1. The sequence was collected from a girl aged 10 to 17 with multiple sclerosis. Sequencing input: blood. The DNA sequence is given as TGTGCCAGCAGGGGAGGGGGCGCCAACTATGGCTACACCTTC. Translated, this gives CASRGGGANYGYTF.